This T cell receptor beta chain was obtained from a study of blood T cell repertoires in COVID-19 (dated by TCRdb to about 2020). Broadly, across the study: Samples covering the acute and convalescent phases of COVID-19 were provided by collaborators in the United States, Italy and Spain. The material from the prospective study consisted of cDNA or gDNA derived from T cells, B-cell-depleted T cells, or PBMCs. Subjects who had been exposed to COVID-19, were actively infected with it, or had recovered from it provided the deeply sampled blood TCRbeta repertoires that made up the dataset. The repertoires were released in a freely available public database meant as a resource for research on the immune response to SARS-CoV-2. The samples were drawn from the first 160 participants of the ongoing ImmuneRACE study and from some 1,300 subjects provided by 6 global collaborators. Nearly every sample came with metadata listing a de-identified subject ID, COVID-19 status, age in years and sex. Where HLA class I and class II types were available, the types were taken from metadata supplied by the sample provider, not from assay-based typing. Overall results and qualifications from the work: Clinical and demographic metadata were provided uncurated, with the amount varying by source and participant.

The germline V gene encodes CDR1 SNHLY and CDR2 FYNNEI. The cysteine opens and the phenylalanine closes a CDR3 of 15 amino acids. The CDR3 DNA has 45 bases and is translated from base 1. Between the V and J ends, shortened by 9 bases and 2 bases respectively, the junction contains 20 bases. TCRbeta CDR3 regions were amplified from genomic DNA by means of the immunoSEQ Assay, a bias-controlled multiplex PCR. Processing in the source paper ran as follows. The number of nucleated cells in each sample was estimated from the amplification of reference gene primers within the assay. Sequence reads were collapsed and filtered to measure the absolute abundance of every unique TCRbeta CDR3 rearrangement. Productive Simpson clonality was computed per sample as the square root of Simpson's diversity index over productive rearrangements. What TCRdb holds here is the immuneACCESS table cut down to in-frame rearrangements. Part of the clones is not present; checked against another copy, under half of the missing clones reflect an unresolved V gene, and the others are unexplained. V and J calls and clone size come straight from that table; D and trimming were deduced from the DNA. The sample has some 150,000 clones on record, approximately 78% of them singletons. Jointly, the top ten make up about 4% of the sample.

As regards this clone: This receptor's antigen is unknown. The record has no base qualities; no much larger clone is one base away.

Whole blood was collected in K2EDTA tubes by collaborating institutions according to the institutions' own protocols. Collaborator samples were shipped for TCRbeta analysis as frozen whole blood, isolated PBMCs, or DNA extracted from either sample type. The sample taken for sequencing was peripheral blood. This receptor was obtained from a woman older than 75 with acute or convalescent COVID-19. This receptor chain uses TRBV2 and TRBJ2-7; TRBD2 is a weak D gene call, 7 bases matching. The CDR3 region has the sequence CARGGRQAHTYEQYF. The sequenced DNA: TGTGCCAGGGGAGGGAGACAGGCGCATACCTACGAGCAGTACTTC.